What follows are 3 T cell receptor beta chains derived from one specimen sequenced in a study of blood T cell repertoires in COVID-19. The table came from immunoSEQ multiplex PCR; TCRdb's copy has only in-frame clones and leaves some out. This sample has some 400,000 clones, with around 91% found just once. The specimen sequenced was PBMCs or T cells enriched from blood (not recorded which). These receptors were collected from a man in his thirties or forties who had recovered from COVID-19.

The rearrangement links TRBV15 to TRBJ2-2; D remains ambiguous. Looked up from germline, CDR1 is LNHNV and CDR2 is YYDKDF (reference sequence). Trimming stripped 5 bases from V and 4 bases from J, with 14 bases between. The CDR3 consists of 15 residues. CDR3 in amino acids: CATSEVPWVTGELFF. The CDR3 coding sequence is TGTGCCACCAGCGAGGTGCCCTGGGTCACCGGGGAGCTGTTTTTT.

The genes are TRBV29-1 and TRBJ1-2, with 7 bases that match TRBD1. Germline CDR1 SQVTM, CDR2 ANQGSEA. The CDR3 length is 16 residues. V lost 6 bases to trimming and J lost 5 bases; unmatched junction nucleotides: 18. The CDR3 loop reads CSVNTLRKGGGYGYTF. Here the CDR3 DNA reads TGCAGCGTCAACACCCTTCGGAAAGGGGGCGGTTATGGCTACACCTTC.

This clone has just a few counts. The rearrangement links TRBV3-1 (or the pseudogene TRBV3-2) to TRBJ2-3, with 7 bases lining up with TRBD2. V dropped 5 bases and J dropped 5; count of bases not matched to a gene: 22. Looked up from germline, CDR1 is LGHDT and CDR2 is YNNKEL (reference sequence). The length of the CDR3 is 19 residues. DNA for the CDR3: TGTGCCAGCAGCTTAAAGCCCCTGGCGGGAGTCGGTCGTGGAGATACGCAGTATTTT. It is translated as CASSLKPLAGVGRGDTQYF.